The rows below give T cell receptor beta chains drawn from one sample of a study of T cell responses to AZD1222 COVID-19 vaccine. This table comes from immunoSEQ multiplex PCR, and its TCRdb copy is limited to in-frame clones, with some not included. The profile shows tens of thousands of clones, 70% to 90% of them singletons. The material was peripheral blood, obtained 28 days after the second AZD1222 dose. The receptor set was obtained from an adult who received the AZD1222 COVID-19 vaccine. CDR3s include the opening cysteine and the closing phenylalanine or tryptophan. A D gene is named only where the DNA matches it firmly. Clone size is not always given. Where it is, it says once, few, many or a class for expanded clones.

d_call: .; j_call: TRBJ1-2; v_call: TRBV27; clone_size: .; cdr3_aa: CASSLTGRGGYTF; cdr3_nt: TGTGCCAGCAGTTTAACGGGGCGCGGGGGCTACACCTTC
d_call: .; j_call: TRBJ2-7; v_call: TRBV6-5; clone_size: .; cdr3_aa: CATTGPIYEQYF; cdr3_nt: TGTGCCACCACAGGTCCGATCTACGAGCAGTACTTC
d_call: .; j_call: TRBJ2-6; v_call: TRBV19; clone_size: .; cdr3_aa: CASSTWDGSRPGANVLTF; cdr3_nt: TGTGCCAGTAGTACCTGGGACGGCTCTCGTCCTGGGGCCAACGTCCTGACTTTC
d_call: .; j_call: TRBJ2-1; v_call: TRBV5-4; clone_size: .; cdr3_aa: CASSDGWLARTYNEQFF; cdr3_nt: TGTGCCAGCAGCGACGGGTGGCTAGCAAGAACCTACAATGAGCAGTTCTTC
d_call: TRBD2; j_call: TRBJ2-5; v_call: TRBV3-1/TRBV3-2; clone_size: .; cdr3_aa: CASSQVAGGGQETQYF; cdr3_nt: TGTGCCAGCAGCCAAGTGGCGGGGGGGGGCCAAGAGACCCAGTACTTC
d_call: .; j_call: TRBJ1-2; v_call: TRBV5-1; clone_size: .; cdr3_aa: CASSPTGGDRGYTF; cdr3_nt: TGCGCCAGCAGCCCTACCGGAGGGGATCGGGGCTACACCTTC
d_call: TRBD2; j_call: TRBJ2-5; v_call: TRBV5-4; clone_size: few; cdr3_aa: CASSFILAGVGETQYF; cdr3_nt: TGTGCCAGCAGCTTCATTCTAGCGGGAGTAGGAGAGACCCAGTACTTC
d_call: .; j_call: TRBJ2-7; v_call: TRBV2; clone_size: .; cdr3_aa: CASKGAYEQYF; cdr3_nt: TGTGCCAGCAAAGGGGCGTACGAGCAGTACTTC
d_call: .; j_call: TRBJ2-1; v_call: TRBV24-1; clone_size: .; cdr3_aa: CATPINEQFF; cdr3_nt: TGTGCCACCCCGATCAATGAGCAGTTCTTC
d_call: .; j_call: TRBJ1-2; v_call: TRBV12-3/TRBV12-4; clone_size: .; cdr3_aa: CASRRQLSYGYTF; cdr3_nt: TGTGCCAGCAGACGGCAGCTCTCCTATGGCTACACCTTC
d_call: .; j_call: TRBJ2-7; v_call: TRBV11-3; clone_size: .; cdr3_aa: CASSLGQALAYEQYF; cdr3_nt: TGTGCCAGCAGCTTAGGACAGGCACTAGCCTACGAGCAGTACTTC
d_call: .; j_call: TRBJ2-2; v_call: TRBV19; clone_size: few; cdr3_aa: CATGNTGELFF; cdr3_nt: TGTGCGACAGGGAACACCGGGGAGCTGTTTTTT
d_call: .; j_call: TRBJ2-7; v_call: TRBV6-5; clone_size: .; cdr3_aa: CASRDASYEQYF; cdr3_nt: TGTGCCAGCAGGGACGCCTCCTACGAGCAGTACTTC
d_call: .; j_call: TRBJ1-3; v_call: TRBV9; clone_size: .; cdr3_aa: CASSVEGLGNTIYF; cdr3_nt: TGTGCCAGCAGCGTGGAAGGGCTTGGAAACACCATATATTTT
d_call: .; j_call: TRBJ1-4; v_call: TRBV7-8; clone_size: .; cdr3_aa: CASSLARGEWGEKLFF; cdr3_nt: TGTGCCAGCAGCTTAGCTCGGGGGGAATGGGGAGAAAAACTGTTTTTT
d_call: .; j_call: TRBJ2-4; v_call: TRBV6-5; clone_size: .; cdr3_aa: CASSSGPPRDIQYF; cdr3_nt: TGTGCCAGCAGTTCGGGACCGCCGCGGGACATTCAGTACTTC
d_call: .; j_call: TRBJ2-1; v_call: TRBV5-1; clone_size: .; cdr3_aa: CASSLSGEEYNEQFF; cdr3_nt: TGCGCCAGCAGCTTAAGCGGAGAGGAGTACAATGAGCAGTTCTTC
d_call: .; j_call: TRBJ2-1; v_call: TRBV5-1; clone_size: once; cdr3_aa: CASSTSTGIGEQFF; cdr3_nt: TGCGCCAGCAGCACCAGTACAGGGATAGGTGAGCAGTTCTTC
d_call: .; j_call: TRBJ2-2; v_call: TRBV2; clone_size: once; cdr3_aa: CASSELGLNTGELFF; cdr3_nt: TGTGCCAGCAGTGAATTGGGACTTAACACCGGGGAGCTGTTTTTT
d_call: .; j_call: TRBJ1-2; v_call: TRBV6-5; clone_size: .; cdr3_aa: CASSYSRGYGYTF; cdr3_nt: TGTGCCAGCAGTTACTCGCGAGGCTATGGCTACACCTTC
d_call: .; j_call: TRBJ2-7; v_call: TRBV29-1; clone_size: .; cdr3_aa: CSVFGTRYEQYF; cdr3_nt: TGCAGCGTTTTCGGGACACGATACGAGCAGTACTTC
d_call: TRBD2; j_call: TRBJ2-3; v_call: TRBV24-1; clone_size: .; cdr3_aa: CATSPSGADTQYF; cdr3_nt: TGTGCCACCTCGCCTAGCGGGGCGGATACGCAGTATTTT
d_call: .; j_call: TRBJ1-5; v_call: TRBV21-1; clone_size: .; cdr3_aa: CASSKGQPQHF; cdr3_nt: TGTGCCAGCAGCAAGGGTCAGCCCCAGCATTTT
d_call: TRBD1; j_call: TRBJ2-3; v_call: TRBV19; clone_size: .; cdr3_aa: CASSNSRDSKGDTQYF; cdr3_nt: TGTGCCAGTAGTAATTCCCGGGACAGCAAAGGAGATACGCAGTATTTT
d_call: .; j_call: TRBJ1-1; v_call: TRBV29-1; clone_size: .; cdr3_aa: CSVERNMNTEAFF; cdr3_nt: TGCAGCGTTGAAAGGAATATGAACACTGAAGCTTTCTTT
d_call: .; j_call: TRBJ1-2; v_call: TRBV15; clone_size: .; cdr3_aa: CATSRDLELVGYTF; cdr3_nt: TGTGCCACCAGCAGAGATCTCGAACTTGTCGGCTACACCTTC
d_call: TRBD2; j_call: TRBJ2-1; v_call: TRBV25-1; clone_size: .; cdr3_aa: CASSELPRAGGPNNEQFF; cdr3_nt: TGTGCCAGCAGTGAACTCCCCCGCGCGGGAGGGCCTAACAATGAGCAGTTCTTC